The clone carrying this TCR beta chain was seen many times. Its antigen is not identified. The data derive from a study of CD8 T cells in ankylosing spondylitis. Whole-study findings and limits: For ankylosing spondylitis blood, a TCR beta motif of about eight highly homologous variants appeared characteristic. Within matched ankylosing spondylitis synovial fluid, disease-linked clones were reportedly significantly enriched.

TCRdb reprocessed the 5' RACE reads via MiXCR and lists one record per CDR3 protein. The data hold around 25,000 distinct CDR3 sequences, with 10% to 15% observed a single time. Germline loops: CDR1 SQVTM, CDR2 ANQGSEA. V gave up 7 bases and J gave up 0 bases, with 9 bases separating them. The CDR3 length is 12 residues. What was sequenced was blood. This chain joins TRBV29-1 and TRBJ1-1; D perhaps matches TRBD1 (6 bases). This TCR was recovered from a male donor with ankylosing spondylitis or in good health (not recorded which). The CDR3, as DNA: TGCAGCGGGACAGCCATGAACACTGAAGCTTTCTTT. Translated: CSGTAMNTEAFF.